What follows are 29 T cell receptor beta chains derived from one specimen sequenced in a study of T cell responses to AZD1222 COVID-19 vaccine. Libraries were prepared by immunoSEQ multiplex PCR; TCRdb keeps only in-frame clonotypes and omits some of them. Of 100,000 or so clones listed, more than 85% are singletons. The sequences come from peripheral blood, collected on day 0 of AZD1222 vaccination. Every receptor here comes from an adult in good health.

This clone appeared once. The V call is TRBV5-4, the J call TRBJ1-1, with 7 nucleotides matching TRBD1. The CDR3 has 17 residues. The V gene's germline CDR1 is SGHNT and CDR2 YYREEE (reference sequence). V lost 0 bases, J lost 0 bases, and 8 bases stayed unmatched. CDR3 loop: CASSLGGTAHMNTEAFF. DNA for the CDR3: TGTGCCAGCAGCTTGGGGGGGACAGCTCACATGAACACTGAAGCTTTCTTT.

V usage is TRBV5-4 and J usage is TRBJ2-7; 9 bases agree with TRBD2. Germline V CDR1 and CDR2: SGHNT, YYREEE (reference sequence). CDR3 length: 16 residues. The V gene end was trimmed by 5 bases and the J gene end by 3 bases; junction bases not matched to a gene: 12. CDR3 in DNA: TGTGCCAGCAGTCGCGGGGTAGCGGGAGTGGACTACGAGCAGTACTTC. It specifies CASSRGVAGVDYEQYF.

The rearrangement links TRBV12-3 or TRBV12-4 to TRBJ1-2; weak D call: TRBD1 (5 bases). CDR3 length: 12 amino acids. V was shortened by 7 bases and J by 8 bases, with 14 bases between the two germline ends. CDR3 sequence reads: CASISGRAGYTF. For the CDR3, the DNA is TGTGCCAGCATATCAGGGCGAGCGGGCTACACCTTC.

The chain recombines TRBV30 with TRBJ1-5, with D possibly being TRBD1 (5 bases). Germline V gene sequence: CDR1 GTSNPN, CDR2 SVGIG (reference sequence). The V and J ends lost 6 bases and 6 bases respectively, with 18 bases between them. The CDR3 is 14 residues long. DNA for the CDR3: TGTGCCTGCACGACAGTGCGGGGGGGTCAGCCCCAGCATTTT. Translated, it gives CACTTVRGGQPQHF.

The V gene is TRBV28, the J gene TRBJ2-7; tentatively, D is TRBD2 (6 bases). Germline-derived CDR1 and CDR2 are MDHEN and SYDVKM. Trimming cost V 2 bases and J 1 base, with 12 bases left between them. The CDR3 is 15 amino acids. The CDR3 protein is CASSLVWAGSYEQYF. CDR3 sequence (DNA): TGTGCCAGCAGTTTAGTCTGGGCGGGATCCTACGAGCAGTACTTC.

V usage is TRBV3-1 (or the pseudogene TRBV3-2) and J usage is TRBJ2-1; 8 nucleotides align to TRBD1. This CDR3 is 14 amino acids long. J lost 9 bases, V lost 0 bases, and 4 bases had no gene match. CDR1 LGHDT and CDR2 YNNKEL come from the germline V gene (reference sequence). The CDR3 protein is CASSQEDRESEQFF. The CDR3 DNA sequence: TGTGCCAGCAGCCAAGAGGACAGGGAATCTGAGCAGTTCTTC.

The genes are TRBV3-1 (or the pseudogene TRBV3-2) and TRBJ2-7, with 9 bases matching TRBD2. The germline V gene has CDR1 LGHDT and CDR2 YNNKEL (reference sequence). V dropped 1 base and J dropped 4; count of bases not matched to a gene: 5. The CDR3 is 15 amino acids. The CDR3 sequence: CASSQGLREGYEQYF. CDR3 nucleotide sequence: TGTGCCAGCAGCCAAGGGCTGCGGGAGGGGTACGAGCAGTACTTC.

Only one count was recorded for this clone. CDR3 region: CAWSYSIRGEPQHF. The CDR3 bases are TGTGCCTGGAGCTACAGTATTAGGGGGGAGCCCCAGCATTTT. The chain carries TRBV30 and TRBJ1-5; possible D gene TRBD1, 6 bases. This CDR3 is 14 amino acids long. With 3 bases removed from V and 8 bases from J, the gap between germline ends came to 17 bases. Germline CDR1 GTSNPN, CDR2 SVGIG (reference sequence).

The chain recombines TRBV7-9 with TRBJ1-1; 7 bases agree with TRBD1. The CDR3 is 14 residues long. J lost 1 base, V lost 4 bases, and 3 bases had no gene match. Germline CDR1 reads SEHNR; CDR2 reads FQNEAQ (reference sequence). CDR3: CASSSWTGNTEAFF. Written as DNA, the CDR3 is TGTGCCAGCAGCTCGTGGACAGGGAACACTGAAGCTTTCTTT.

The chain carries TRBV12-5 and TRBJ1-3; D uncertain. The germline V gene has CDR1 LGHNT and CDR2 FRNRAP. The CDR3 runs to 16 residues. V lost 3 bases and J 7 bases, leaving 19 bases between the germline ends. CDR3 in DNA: TGTGCTAGTGGTTTTCCTACGTTGATGGTGGGGAACACCATATATTTT. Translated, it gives CASGFPTLMVGNTIYF. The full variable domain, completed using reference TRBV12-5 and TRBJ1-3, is DARVTQTPRHKVTEMGQEVTMRCQPILGHNTVFWYRQTMMQGLELLAYFRNRAPLDDSGMPKDRFSAEMPDATLATLKIQPSEPRDSAVYFCASGFPTLMVGNTIYFGEGSWLTVV.

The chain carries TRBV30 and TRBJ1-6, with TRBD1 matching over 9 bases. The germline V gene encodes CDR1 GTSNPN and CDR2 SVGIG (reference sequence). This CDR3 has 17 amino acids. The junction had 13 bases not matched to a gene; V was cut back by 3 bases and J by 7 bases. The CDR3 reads CAWRHAFSGQGNSPLHF. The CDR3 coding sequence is TGTGCCTGGAGGCACGCCTTTAGTGGACAGGGGAATTCACCCCTCCACTTT. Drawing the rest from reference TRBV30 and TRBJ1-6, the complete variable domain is SQTIHQWPATLVQPVGSPLSLECTVEGTSNPNLYWYRQAAGRGLQLLFYSVGIGQISSEVPQNLSASRPQDRQFILSSKKLLLSDSGFYLCAWRHAFSGQGNSPLHFGNGTRLTVT.

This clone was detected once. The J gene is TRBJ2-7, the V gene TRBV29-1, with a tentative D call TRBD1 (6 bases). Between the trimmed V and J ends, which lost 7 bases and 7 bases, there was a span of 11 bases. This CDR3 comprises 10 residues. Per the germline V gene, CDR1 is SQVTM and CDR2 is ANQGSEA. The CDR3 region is CSAQGYEQYF. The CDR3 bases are TGCAGCGCCCAGGGGTATGAGCAGTACTTC.

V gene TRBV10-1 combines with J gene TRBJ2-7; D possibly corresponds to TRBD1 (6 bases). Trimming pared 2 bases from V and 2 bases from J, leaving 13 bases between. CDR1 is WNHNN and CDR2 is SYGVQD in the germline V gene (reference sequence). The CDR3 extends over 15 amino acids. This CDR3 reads CASSEGGFSTYEQYF. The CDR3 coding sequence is TGCGCCAGCAGTGAGGGGGGCTTTTCGACCTACGAGCAGTACTTC.

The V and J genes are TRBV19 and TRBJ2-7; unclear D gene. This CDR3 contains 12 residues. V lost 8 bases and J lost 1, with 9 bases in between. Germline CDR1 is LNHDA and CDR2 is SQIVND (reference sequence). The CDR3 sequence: CASSQSSYEQYF. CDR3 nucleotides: TGTGCCAGTTCACAGAGTTCCTACGAGCAGTACTTC.

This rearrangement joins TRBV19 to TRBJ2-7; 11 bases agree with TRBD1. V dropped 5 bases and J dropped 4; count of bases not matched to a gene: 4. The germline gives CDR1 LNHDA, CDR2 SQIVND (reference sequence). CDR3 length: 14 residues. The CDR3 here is CASSPGTGGYEQYF. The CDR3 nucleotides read TGTGCCAGTAGTCCCGGGACAGGGGGTTACGAGCAGTACTTC.

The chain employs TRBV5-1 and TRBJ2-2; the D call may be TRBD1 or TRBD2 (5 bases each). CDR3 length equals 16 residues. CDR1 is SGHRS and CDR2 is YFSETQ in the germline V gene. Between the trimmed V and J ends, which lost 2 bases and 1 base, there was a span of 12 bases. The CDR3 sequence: CASSFRDAGNTGELFF. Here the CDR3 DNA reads TGCGCCAGCAGCTTCCGGGACGCCGGGAACACCGGGGAGCTGTTTTTT. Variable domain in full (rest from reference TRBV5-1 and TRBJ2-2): KAGVTQTPRYLIKTRGQQVTLSCSPISGHRSVSWYQQTPGQGLQFLFEYFSETQRNKGNFPGRFSGRQFSNSRSEMNVSTLELGDSALYLCASSFRDAGNTGELFFGEGSRLTVL.

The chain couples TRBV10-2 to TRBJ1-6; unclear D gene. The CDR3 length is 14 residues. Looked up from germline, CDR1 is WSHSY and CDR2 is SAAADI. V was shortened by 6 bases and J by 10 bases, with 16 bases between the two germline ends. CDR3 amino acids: CASRRHSLDSPLHF. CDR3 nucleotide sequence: TGCGCCAGCAGACGACATTCGTTAGACTCACCCCTCCACTTT.

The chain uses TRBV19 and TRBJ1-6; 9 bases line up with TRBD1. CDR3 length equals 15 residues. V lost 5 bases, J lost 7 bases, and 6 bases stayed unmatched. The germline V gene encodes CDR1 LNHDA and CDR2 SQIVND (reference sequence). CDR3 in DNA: TGTGCCAGTAGTGCGGTGGACAGGGGAAATTCACCCCTCCACTTT. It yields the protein CASSAVDRGNSPLHF.

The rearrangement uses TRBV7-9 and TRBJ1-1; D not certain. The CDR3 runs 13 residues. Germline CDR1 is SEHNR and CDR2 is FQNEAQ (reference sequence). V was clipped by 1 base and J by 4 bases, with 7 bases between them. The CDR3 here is CASSLEVVTEAFF. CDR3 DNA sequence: TGTGCCAGCAGCTTAGAAGTGGTCACTGAAGCTTTCTTT.

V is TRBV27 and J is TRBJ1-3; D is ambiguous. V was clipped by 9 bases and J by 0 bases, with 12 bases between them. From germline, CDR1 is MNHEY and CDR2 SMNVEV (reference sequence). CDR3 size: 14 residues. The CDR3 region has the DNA TGTGCCAGGGCCTCCAGAAGCTCTGGAAACACCATATATTTT. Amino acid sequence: CARASRSSGNTIYF.

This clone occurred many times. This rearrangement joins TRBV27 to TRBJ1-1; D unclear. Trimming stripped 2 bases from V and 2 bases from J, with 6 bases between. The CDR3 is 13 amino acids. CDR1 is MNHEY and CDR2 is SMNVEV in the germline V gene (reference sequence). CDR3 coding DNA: TGTGCCAGCAGTTTAAAGGATAACACTGAAGCTTTCTTT. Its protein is CASSLKDNTEAFF.

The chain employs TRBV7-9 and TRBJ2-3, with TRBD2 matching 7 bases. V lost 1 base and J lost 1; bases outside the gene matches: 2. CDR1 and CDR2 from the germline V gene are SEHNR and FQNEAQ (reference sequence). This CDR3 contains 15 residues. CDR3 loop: CASSLGGSRTDTQYF. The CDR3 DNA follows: TGTGCCAGCAGCTTAGGCGGGAGCCGCACAGATACGCAGTATTTT.

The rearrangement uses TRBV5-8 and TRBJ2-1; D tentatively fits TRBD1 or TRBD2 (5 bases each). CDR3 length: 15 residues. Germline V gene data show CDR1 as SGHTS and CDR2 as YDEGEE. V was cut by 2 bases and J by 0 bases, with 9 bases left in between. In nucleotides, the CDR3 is TGTGCCAGCAGCTTCCGGGACCCCTCCTACAATGAGCAGTTCTTC. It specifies CASSFRDPSYNEQFF.

CDR3 nucleotide sequence: TGTGCCAGCAGCTTAGCGTCGGGCAGGGGTTTCTCTGGAAACACCATATATTTT. Its protein is CASSLASGRGFSGNTIYF. V is TRBV7-9 and J is TRBJ1-3, with D possibly being TRBD1 (6 bases). Germline CDR1 and CDR2: SEHNR and FQNEAQ (reference sequence). CDR3 length: 18 amino acids. Trimming took 0 bases from V and 0 from J, leaving 15 bases between them.

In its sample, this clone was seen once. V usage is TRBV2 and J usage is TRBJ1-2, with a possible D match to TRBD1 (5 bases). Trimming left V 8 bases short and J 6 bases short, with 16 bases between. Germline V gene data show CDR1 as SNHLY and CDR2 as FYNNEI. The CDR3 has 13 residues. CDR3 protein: CASSVLGGDGYTF. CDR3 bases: TGTGCCAGCTCCGTTCTCGGGGGAGATGGCTACACCTTC. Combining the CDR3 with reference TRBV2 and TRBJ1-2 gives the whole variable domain EPEVTQTPSHQVTQMGQEVILRCVPISNHLYFYWYRQILGQKVEFLVSFYNNEISEKSEIFDDQFSVERPDGSNFTLKIRSTKLEDSAMYFCASSVLGGDGYTFGSGTRLTVV.

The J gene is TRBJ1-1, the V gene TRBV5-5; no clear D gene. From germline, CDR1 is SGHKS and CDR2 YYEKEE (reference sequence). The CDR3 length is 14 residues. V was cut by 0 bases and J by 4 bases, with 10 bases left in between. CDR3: CASSLGVAGTEAFF. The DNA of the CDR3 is TGTGCCAGCAGCTTGGGGGTTGCGGGCACTGAAGCTTTCTTT.

CDR3 amino acids: CASSWGLAGDEQYF. DNA for the CDR3: TGTGCCAGCAGTTGGGGACTAGCGGGAGACGAGCAGTACTTC. The chain couples TRBV6-5 to TRBJ2-7; 14 bases match TRBD2. Germline CDR1 is MNHEY and CDR2 is SVGAGI. The CDR3 loop spans 14 amino acids. Trimming removed 4 bases from V and 5 bases from J; junction bases left unmatched: 1.

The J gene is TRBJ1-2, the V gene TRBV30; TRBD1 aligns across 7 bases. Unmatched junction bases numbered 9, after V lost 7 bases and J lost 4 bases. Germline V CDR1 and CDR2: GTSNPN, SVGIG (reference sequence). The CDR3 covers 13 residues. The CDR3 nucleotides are TGTGCCTACTCGGAGGGGGCAGGCTATGGCTACACCTTC. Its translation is CAYSEGAGYGYTF.

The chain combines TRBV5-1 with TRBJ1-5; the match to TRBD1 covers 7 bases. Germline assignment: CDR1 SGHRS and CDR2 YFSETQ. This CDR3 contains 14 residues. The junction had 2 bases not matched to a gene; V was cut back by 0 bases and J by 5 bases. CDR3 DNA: TGCGCCAGCAGCTTGGCAGGGGGGGATCAGCCCCAGCATTTT. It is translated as CASSLAGGDQPQHF.